Each of the 15 T cell receptor beta chains below was sequenced from the same sample in a study of beta chain features in type 1 diabetes. The entirety of the isolated RNA underwent reverse transcription, so expressed TCRB transcripts were sequenced. Clones were sequenced by immunoSEQ multiplex PCR, and TCRdb holds only the in-frame ones, with some missing. The sample lists 400,000 to 550,000 clones, about an eighth occurring once. The specimen was naive CD4+ T cells from blood. These receptors were taken from a woman aged 18-29 years in good health.

This clone appeared a few times. The chain uses TRBV4-1 and TRBJ2-1; D gene ambiguous. CDR3 length equals 16 residues. The germline V and J ends were trimmed by 3 bases and 0 bases, with 12 bases remaining between them. Germline V gene lookup returns CDR1 MGHRA and CDR2 YSYEKL. CDR3: CASSHPARNSYNEQFF. Written as DNA, the CDR3 is TGCGCCAGCAGCCACCCTGCCCGAAACTCCTACAATGAGCAGTTCTTC.

This chain joins TRBV7-9 and TRBJ1-6; D possibly corresponds to TRBD1 (6 bases). Per germline, CDR1 SEHNR and CDR2 FQNEAQ (reference sequence). The ends were cut back, 1 base at V and 6 bases at J, with 16 bases in the middle. The CDR3 runs to 17 residues. DNA of the CDR3: TGTGCCAGCAGCTTAGTCGACAGGCCCTTCGGTAATTCACCCCTCCACTTT. It codes for CASSLVDRPFGNSPLHF.

The rearrangement uses TRBV5-1 and TRBJ2-3; 7 bases are shared with TRBD2. V shed 3 bases, J shed 3 bases, and the junction held 16 bases outside the gene matches. Germline assignment: CDR1 SGHRS and CDR2 YFSETQ. The CDR3 length is 18 residues. The CDR3 spells CASSWKSGDFKWTDTQYF. CDR3 DNA: TGCGCCAGCAGCTGGAAGAGCGGGGATTTTAAATGGACAGATACGCAGTATTTT.

The chain combines TRBV7-2 with TRBJ2-5; 7 bases are shared with TRBD2. The CDR3 is made up of 16 amino acids. The germline CDR1 and CDR2 sequences are SGHTA and FQGNSA. V was pared by 5 bases and J by 4 bases, with 13 bases of the junction left unmatched. The DNA of the CDR3 is TGTGCCAGCAGCCCACCAAGGGACTATCCGAGAGAGACCCAGTACTTC. Amino acids: CASSPPRDYPRETQYF. The whole variable domain, remainder taken from reference TRBV7-2 and TRBJ2-5, is GAGVSQSPSNKVTEKGKDVELRCDPISGHTALYWYRQSLGQGLEFLIYFQGNSAPDKSGLPSDRFSAERTGGSVSTLTIQRTQQEDSAVYLCASSPPRDYPRETQYFGPGTRLLVL.

This chain connects TRBV28 to TRBJ2-7; D not certain. The CDR3 loop spans 13 amino acids. Trimming cost V 6 bases and J 1 base, with 10 bases left between them. Per the germline V gene, CDR1 is MDHEN and CDR2 is SYDVKM. The CDR3 spells CASSKPLSYEQYF. In nucleotides, the CDR3 is TGTGCCAGCAGCAAACCCCTTTCCTACGAGCAGTACTTC.

The chain has TRBV2 and TRBJ2-7, with D maybe TRBD2 (6 bases). The ends were cut back, 5 bases at V and 4 bases at J, with 9 bases in the middle. The CDR3 is 12 amino acids. In germline, CDR1 is SNHLY, CDR2 FYNNEI. CDR3 residues: CASSWRGYEQYV. The CDR3 DNA is TGTGCCAGCAGTTGGCGGGGTTACGAGCAGTACGTC.

Only a few counts were recorded for this clone. The chain links TRBV29-1 to TRBJ1-2, with D possibly being TRBD1 (5 bases). The CDR3 is made up of 14 amino acids. Per germline, CDR1 SQVTM and CDR2 ANQGSEA. Trimming left V 5 bases short and J 4 bases short, with 17 bases between. In nucleotides, the CDR3 is TGCAGCGTTCCGGATCCTGGACATGTCTATGGCTACACCTTC. This sequence encodes CSVPDPGHVYGYTF. Full variable domain (remainder filled in from reference TRBV29-1 and TRBJ1-2): SAVISQKPSRDICQRGTSLTIQCQVDSQVTMMFWYRQQPGQSLTLIATANQGSEATYESGFVIDKFPISRPNLTFSTLTVSNMSPEDSSIYLCSVPDPGHVYGYTFGSGTRLTVV.

J is TRBJ1-1 and V is TRBV7-2; D is undetermined. Per the germline V gene, CDR1 is SGHTA and CDR2 is FQGNSA. V shed 1 base and J shed 1 base, with 7 bases lying between them. The CDR3 has 14 amino acids. This CDR3 reads CASSLGQANTEAFF. The CDR3 bases are TGTGCCAGCAGCTTAGGTCAGGCGAACACTGAAGCTTTCTTT.

This clone occurred a few times. This chain links TRBV7-9 with TRBJ2-7; 10 nucleotides align to TRBD1. V was pared by 5 bases and J by 4 bases, with 8 bases of the junction left unmatched. This CDR3 contains 15 residues. Germline V gives CDR1 SEHNR, CDR2 FQNEAQ (reference sequence). The CDR3 loop is CASSPAPGQGYEQYF. The CDR3, as DNA: TGTGCCAGCAGCCCCGCCCCGGGACAGGGGTACGAGCAGTACTTC.

V is TRBV5-4 and J is TRBJ2-5; D is unclear. This CDR3 is 16 amino acids long. Trimming took off 3 bases at V and 0 bases at J, with 15 bases between the two ends. Germline V gene lookup returns CDR1 SGHNT and CDR2 YYREEE (reference sequence). CDR3 amino acids: CASSSSGPTYQETQYF. CDR3 nucleotide sequence: TGTGCCAGCAGCTCCTCCGGCCCCACGTACCAAGAGACCCAGTACTTC.

This clone was seen a handful of times. This chain joins TRBV9 and TRBJ2-5, with D unclear. V dropped 0 bases and J dropped 3 bases, with 12 bases sitting between them. CDR1 SGDLS and CDR2 YYNGEE come from the germline V gene. The length of the CDR3 is 15 residues. CDR3 region: CASSVEPEREETQYF. CDR3 nucleotides: TGTGCCAGCAGCGTAGAGCCGGAACGTGAAGAGACCCAGTACTTC.

This clone showed up just a few times. The gene calls are TRBV19 and TRBJ1-1, with 9 bases lining up with TRBD1. V gave up 6 bases and J gave up 3 bases; unmatched junction bases: 2. CDR3 size: 13 residues. CDR1 is LNHDA and CDR2 is SQIVND in the germline V gene (reference sequence). CDR3 loop: CASRGQGYTEAFF. The CDR3 DNA is TGTGCCAGTAGGGGACAGGGATACACTGAAGCTTTCTTT.

Of note for this clone: The identical CDR3 is also encoded by other nucleotide sequences in the sample. The chain links TRBV20-1 to TRBJ1-1; D is uncertain. Germline V CDR1 and CDR2: DFQATT, SNEGSKA (reference sequence). The CDR3 is made up of 11 amino acids. V lost 5 bases and J lost 0, with 4 bases in between. The DNA of the CDR3 is TGCAGTGCTGGCCTGAACACTGAAGCTTTCTTT. Its protein is CSAGLNTEAFF.

The chain carries TRBV15 and TRBJ1-1, with D possibly matching TRBD1 (6 bases). Germline V lookup: CDR1 LNHNV, CDR2 YYDKDF (reference sequence). Trimming cost V 2 bases and J 3 bases, with 10 bases left between them. The CDR3 spans 14 residues. Here the CDR3 DNA reads TGTGCCACCAGCAGACATGGACAGTACACTGAAGCTTTCTTT. It specifies CATSRHGQYTEAFF.

This clone was observed a few times. This chain uses TRBV7-9 with TRBJ2-2, with unresolved D. Germline loops: CDR1 SEHNR, CDR2 FQNEAQ (reference sequence). Trimming pared 0 bases from V and 9 bases from J, leaving 11 bases between. This CDR3 is 14 amino acids long. The CDR3 protein is CASSLAAGTRELFF. CDR3 bases: TGTGCCAGCAGCTTAGCGGCAGGAACACGGGAGCTGTTTTTT.